The rows below give T cell receptor beta chains drawn from one sample of a study of blood T cell repertoires in COVID-19. Data came from immunoSEQ multiplex PCR; TCRdb stores just in-frame clones and leaves some out. The data contain some 200,000 clones, approximately 90% of them singletons. The specimen was peripheral blood. Receptor source: a man over 45 with acute or convalescent COVID-19. The CDR3 runs from the conserved cysteine through the conserved F or W. The D gene is left open where the match is weak. Clone size, where shown, is once, few, many, or a class for clones that have expanded.

>.|TRBV30|TRBJ2-2|.
CARGATGELFF
TGTGCCCGGGGGGCCACCGGGGAGCTGTTTTTT
>TRBD2|TRBV3-1/TRBV3-2|TRBJ2-5|.
CASSHDGGDRGTQYF
TGTGCCAGCAGCCATGACGGGGGGGACCGTGGGACCCAGTACTTC
>.|TRBV7-8|TRBJ1-5|few
CASSFSSNQPQHF
TGTGCCAGCAGCTTCTCGAGCAATCAGCCCCAGCATTTT
>TRBD1|TRBV29-1|TRBJ1-1|once
CSVEIQGTGGVAEAFF
TGCAGCGTTGAAATTCAGGGGACAGGGGGGGTGGCTGAAGCTTTCTTT
>TRBD2|TRBV5-4|TRBJ2-5|.
CASSLAPGLAGGETQYF
TGTGCCAGCAGCTTGGCCCCGGGACTAGCGGGGGGAGAGACCCAGTACTTC
>.|TRBV4-2|TRBJ1-6|once
CASSQGRTASDSPLHF
TGTGCCAGCAGCCAAGGGAGGACCGCATCTGATTCACCCCTCCACTTT
>.|TRBV7-8|TRBJ2-7|few
CASSLVGGPSSYEQYF
TGTGCCAGCAGCTTAGTCGGGGGACCAAGCTCCTACGAGCAGTACTTC
>.|TRBV4-1|TRBJ2-5|.
CASSQGRQETQYF
TGCGCCAGCAGCCAAGGCAGGCAAGAGACCCAGTACTTC
>.|TRBV5-4|TRBJ1-6|.
CASSLPGQTNSPLHF
TGTGCCAGCAGCTTGCCTGGACAGACGAATTCACCCCTCCACTTT
>.|TRBV7-2|TRBJ1-1|.
CASSGQGRVSTEAFF
TGTGCCAGCAGCGGCCAGGGGAGGGTGAGCACTGAAGCTTTCTTT
>TRBD1|TRBV11-2|TRBJ1-6|few
CASSPRTGRDSPLHF
TGTGCCAGCAGCCCGAGGACAGGGAGGGATTCACCCCTCCACTTT
>.|TRBV7-9|TRBJ2-3|.
CASSWQEIMDTQYF
TGTGCCAGCAGCTGGCAGGAAATTATGGATACGCAGTATTTT
>TRBD2|TRBV14|TRBJ2-4|.
CASSQTSGGMDIQYF
TGTGCCAGCAGCCAAACTAGCGGGGGAATGGACATTCAGTACTTC
>.|TRBV6-6|TRBJ1-2|.
CASSYSGGGPNYGYTF
TGTGCCAGCAGTTACTCGGGTGGCGGTCCTAACTATGGCTACACCTTC
>TRBD2|TRBV5-3|TRBJ2-3|.
CARSRYRSGDREIPSF
TGTGCCAGAAGCCGATACCGTAGCGGGGATAGAGAAATCCCCTCATTT
>.|TRBV7-9|TRBJ1-1|.
CASSFRDTEAFF
TGTGCCAGCAGCTTCAGGGACACTGAAGCTTTCTTT
>TRBD1|TRBV7-9|TRBJ1-5|.
CASSLAPGGDQPQHF
TGTGCCAGCAGCTTAGCGCCAGGGGGCGATCAGCCCCAGCATTTT
>.|TRBV19|TRBJ1-2|once
CASSIQGALGGYTF
TGTGCCAGTAGTATTCAGGGCGCACTGGGTGGCTACACCTTC
>.|TRBV5-1|TRBJ1-1|once
CASSLGTLWEGLNTEAFF
TGCGCCAGCAGCCTCGGGACCCTCTGGGAGGGATTGAACACTGAAGCTTTCTTT
>.|TRBV29-1|TRBJ1-2|few
CSVALGGAAYGYTF
TGCAGCGTGGCCTTGGGGGGGGCGGCCTATGGCTACACCTTC
>TRBD1|TRBV9|TRBJ2-6|.
CASSVATGAGANVLTF
TGTGCCAGCAGCGTAGCTACAGGGGCTGGGGCCAACGTCCTGACTTTC
>TRBD1|TRBV7-9|TRBJ1-5|.
CASSSSGTGRLNQPQHF
TGTGCCAGCAGCTCCTCCGGGACAGGCCGGCTTAATCAGCCCCAGCATTTT
>TRBD1|TRBV10-2|TRBJ2-7|.
CASSERQGDRAYEQYF
TGCGCCAGCAGTGAAAGGCAAGGGGACAGGGCTTACGAGCAGTACTTC
>.|TRBV6-5|TRBJ2-2|.
CASTRGGNTGELFF
TGTGCCAGCACGAGGGGGGGGAACACCGGGGAGCTGTTTTTT
>.|TRBV6-5|TRBJ1-1|.
CASSYESAQGSTEAFF
TGTGCCAGCAGTTACGAATCGGCCCAGGGGAGCACTGAAGCTTTCTTT
>.|TRBV11-2|TRBJ2-7|few
CASSLVYVSKGGYEQYF
TGTGCCAGCAGCTTAGTCTATGTCTCCAAAGGAGGCTACGAGCAGTACTTC
>TRBD1|TRBV5-1|TRBJ2-7|.
CASSPRTGGWNEQYF
TGCGCCAGCAGCCCTCGGACAGGGGGCTGGAACGAGCAGTACTTC
>TRBD2|TRBV29-1|TRBJ2-3|.
CSVEGVAGGSDTQYF
TGCAGCGTTGAAGGGGTAGCGGGGGGCTCAGATACGCAGTATTTT
>.|TRBV5-8|TRBJ2-2|.
CASSPFRAGELFF
TGTGCCAGCAGCCCCTTCCGGGCCGGGGAGCTGTTTTTT
>.|TRBV7-2|TRBJ1-1|.
CASSFRGPTEAFF
TGTGCCAGCAGCTTCCGCGGCCCCACTGAAGCTTTCTTT
>TRBD2|TRBV5-6|TRBJ2-7|.
CASSAGLAYEQYF
TGTGCCAGCAGCGCGGGACTAGCGTACGAGCAGTACTTC
>TRBD1|TRBV19|TRBJ1-1|.
CASSPPTGGGYVNTEAFF
TGTGCCAGTAGTCCACCAACAGGGGGCGGTTATGTGAACACTGAAGCTTTCTTT
>.|TRBV5-1|TRBJ2-7|.
CASSLAGRSYEQYF
TGCGCCAGCAGCTTGGCAGGGCGATCCTACGAGCAGTACTTC
>.|TRBV3-1/TRBV3-2|TRBJ1-6|few
CASSQGQVYNSPLHF
TGTGCCAGCAGCCAAGGACAGGTCTATAATTCACCCCTCCACTTT
>TRBD1|TRBV18|TRBJ1-5|.
CASSPTAGGQGVSNQPQHF
TGTGCCAGCTCACCAACAGCTGGCGGACAGGGAGTAAGTAATCAGCCCCAGCATTTT
>TRBD1|TRBV7-9|TRBJ1-1|.
CASSYPGQGSDTEAFF
TGTGCCAGCAGCTACCCGGGACAGGGCAGTGACACTGAAGCTTTCTTT
>.|TRBV7-8|TRBJ2-1|.
CASSGGTRYNEQFF
TGTGCCAGCAGCGGCGGGACCAGGTACAATGAGCAGTTCTTC
>TRBD2|TRBV5-1|TRBJ2-3|.
CASSPGGPDTQYF
TGCGCCAGCAGCCCGGGGGGGCCAGATACGCAGTATTTT
>.|TRBV10-3|TRBJ2-7|.
CAISDRPKGEQYF
TGTGCCATCAGTGACCGGCCCAAGGGGGAGCAGTACTTC
>TRBD1|TRBV5-5|TRBJ1-6|.
CASSLSPWRGQGGSPLHF
TGTGCCAGCAGCTTGTCCCCTTGGCGCGGACAGGGAGGGTCACCCCTCCACTTT
>TRBD2|TRBV7-3|TRBJ2-1|.
CASSPRTSGGDEQFF
TGTGCCAGCAGCCCGCGGACTAGCGGGGGAGATGAGCAGTTCTTC
>TRBD1|TRBV18|TRBJ2-1|.
CASSVGSGGREQFF
TGTGCCAGCTCCGTGGGCTCAGGGGGCAGGGAGCAGTTCTTC